The 18 T cell receptor beta chains listed next were all sequenced from one sample in a study of T cell responses to AZD1222 COVID-19 vaccine. TCRdb keeps only in-frame clones here, not all; method: immunoSEQ multiplex PCR. This repertoire shows roughly 55,000 clones, around 92% found once; its top ten account for 2%. Sequencing used peripheral blood, obtained on day 0 of AZD1222 vaccination. The receptor set was obtained from an adult in good health.

The rearrangement uses TRBV7-3 and TRBJ2-1, with no clear D. The germline gives CDR1 SGHTA, CDR2 FQGTGA. This CDR3 spans 13 amino acids. V dropped 0 bases and J dropped 8 bases, with 8 bases sitting between them. This CDR3 reads CASSLTGLHEQFF. The CDR3 nucleotides are TGTGCCAGCAGCTTAACTGGATTACATGAGCAGTTCTTC.

The chain joins TRBV5-4 to TRBJ2-2, with 7 bases that match TRBD1. Losses at the gene ends were 4 bases for V and 3 bases for J; bases not matched to a gene: 6. The germline V gene encodes CDR1 SGHNT and CDR2 YYREEE (reference sequence). The CDR3 loop spans 15 amino acids. This chain's CDR3 is CASSPIDRDTGELFF. The CDR3 region has the DNA TGTGCCAGCAGCCCGATAGACAGGGACACCGGGGAGCTGTTTTTT.

The V gene is TRBV6-6, the J gene TRBJ2-1, with 11 bases lining up with TRBD2. With V trimmed by 6 bases and J by 2 bases, 6 bases remained unmatched. The CDR3 is 16 residues long. Per germline, CDR1 MNHNY and CDR2 SVGAGI (reference sequence). The chain's CDR3 is CASSPSGRPTYNEQFF. CDR3 bases: TGTGCCAGCAGCCCTAGCGGGAGGCCAACCTACAATGAGCAGTTCTTC.

The rearrangement joins TRBV6-6 to TRBJ2-7; TRBD2 aligns across 7 bases. J gave up 4 bases and V 8 bases, and 5 bases lay outside the gene matches. This CDR3 has 12 amino acids. The germline CDR1 and CDR2 sequences are MNHNY and SVGAGI (reference sequence). DNA for the CDR3: TGTGCCAGCCGGGACTACCAATACGAGCAGTACTTC. It codes for CASRDYQYEQYF.

The chain couples TRBV11-1 to TRBJ2-1, with 8 nucleotides matching TRBD2. The CDR3 is 15 amino acids. Germline V gives CDR1 SGHAT, CDR2 FQDESV (reference sequence). V shed 4 bases and J 8 bases; nucleotides not matched to a gene: 10. CDR3 bases: TGTGCCAGCAGCTCCTTAGCGGGACGGGCAGATGAGCAGTTCTTC. It yields the protein CASSSLAGRADEQFF.

This rearrangement joins TRBV9 to TRBJ1-2, with D perhaps matching TRBD1 (6 bases). The germline V gene has CDR1 SGDLS and CDR2 YYNGEE. The V end was cut by 4 bases, the J end by 0 bases, with 13 bases between. This CDR3 comprises 15 residues. CDR3 DNA: TGTGCCAGCAGCAGGACAGATTCAGCTAACTATGGCTACACCTTC. As protein: CASSRTDSANYGYTF.

Only one count was recorded for this clone. The rearrangement links TRBV27 to TRBJ2-3; D gene unclear. The germline V and J ends were trimmed by 8 bases and 2 bases, with 11 bases remaining between them. CDR3 length equals 13 residues. Germline lookup yields CDR1 MNHEY and CDR2 SMNVEV (reference sequence). The CDR3 is CASSTAYTDTQYF. DNA for the CDR3: TGTGCCAGCTCAACAGCTTACACAGATACGCAGTATTTT.

The rearrangement joins TRBV2 to TRBJ2-3; TRBD2 matches at 16 bases. V lost 7 bases, J lost 5 bases, and 6 bases stayed unmatched. Germline lookup yields CDR1 SNHLY and CDR2 FYNNEI. This CDR3 comprises 16 residues. The CDR3 here is CASKGLAGGVGDTQYF. The CDR3 DNA follows: TGTGCCAGCAAGGGACTAGCGGGAGGGGTTGGAGATACGCAGTATTTT.

The chain employs TRBV3-1 (or the pseudogene TRBV3-2) and TRBJ1-2; D gene unclear. CDR3 length equals 13 residues. V was shortened by 4 bases and J by 2 bases, with 8 bases between the two germline ends. Germline lookup yields CDR1 LGHDT and CDR2 YNNKEL (reference sequence). The DNA of the CDR3 is TGTGCCAGCAGCCCCCCTGTAAACTATGGCTACACCTTC. It translates to CASSPPVNYGYTF.

The chain has TRBV15 and TRBJ2-1, with D possibly being TRBD2 (6 bases). The CDR3 is made up of 15 amino acids. V lost 1 base to trimming and J lost 9 bases, with 16 bases between them. Germline V CDR1 and CDR2: LNHNV, YYDKDF (reference sequence). The DNA of the CDR3 is TGTGCCACCAGCAGAGTGGGAGGAACGCCGAGTGAGCAGTTCTTC. Translated, it gives CATSRVGGTPSEQFF.

The J gene is TRBJ2-7, the V gene TRBV5-6; D is uncertain. Germline values: CDR1 SGHDT, CDR2 YYEEEE. This CDR3 spans 12 amino acids. Trimming cost V 0 bases and J 7 bases, with 8 bases left between them. CDR3 coding DNA: TGTGCCAGCAGCTTGGTAGGGAAAGAGCAGTACTTC. Its protein is CASSLVGKEQYF.

The chain uses TRBV7-9 and TRBJ1-1; a possible D gene is TRBD1 (6 bases). In germline, CDR1 is SEHNR, CDR2 FQNEAQ (reference sequence). The CDR3 loop spans 13 amino acids. Trimming took off 5 bases at V and 1 base at J, with 8 bases between the two ends. As DNA, the CDR3 is TGTGCCAGCAGCGGGACACAGAACACTGAAGCTTTCTTT. This translates into CASSGTQNTEAFF.

J is TRBJ1-4 and V is TRBV7-8; weak D call: TRBD1 (6 bases). CDR1 and CDR2 from the germline V gene are SGHVS and FQNEAQ. The CDR3 loop spans 17 amino acids. V gave up 5 bases and J gave up 2 bases, with 18 bases separating them. The CDR3 reads CASSPRGGPSTNEKLFF. The DNA of the CDR3 is TGTGCCAGCAGCCCCCGTGGGGGGCCGTCGACTAATGAAAAACTGTTTTTT.

The chain uses TRBV28 and TRBJ2-2; the D is unclear. CDR1 and CDR2 from the germline V gene are MDHEN and SYDVKM. The V end lost 7 bases, the J end lost 3 bases, and 9 bases lay between the germline ends. The CDR3 consists of 13 residues. Here the CDR3 reads CASTLDDTGELFF. The CDR3 DNA reads as TGTGCCAGCACCCTAGACGACACCGGGGAGCTGTTTTTT.

The rearrangement links TRBV19 to TRBJ1-1; D unclear. The germline V gene has CDR1 LNHDA and CDR2 SQIVND (reference sequence). The length of the CDR3 is 15 residues. With 1 base removed from V and 1 base from J, the gap between germline ends came to 10 bases. CDR3 sequence reads: CASSIAANKNTEAFF. CDR3 nucleotides: TGTGCCAGTAGTATAGCGGCCAACAAGAACACTGAAGCTTTCTTT.

The V call is TRBV10-1, the J call TRBJ2-1, with 9 nucleotides matching TRBD1. The ends lost 8 bases at V and 1 base at J; junction bases unmatched: 9. Germline values: CDR1 WNHNN, CDR2 SYGVQD (reference sequence). CDR3 size: 16 residues. The CDR3 nucleotides are TGCGCCAGCGCAGCCGGGACAGGGCTTTCCTACAATGAGCAGTTCTTC. Residues: CASAAGTGLSYNEQFF.

The CDR3 region has the DNA TGTGCCAGCAGTTACAGGGGGTACAATGAGCAGTTCTTC. This translates into CASSYRGYNEQFF. The V call is TRBV6-6, the J call TRBJ2-1, with TRBD1 as a possible D gene (6 bases). With 2 bases removed from V and 4 bases from J, the gap between germline ends came to 6 bases. Germline values: CDR1 MNHNY, CDR2 SVGAGI (reference sequence). CDR3 size: 13 residues.

The chain combines TRBV5-4 with TRBJ1-1, with 7 bases that match TRBD1. The CDR3 consists of 17 residues. Per the germline V gene, CDR1 is SGHNT and CDR2 is YYREEE (reference sequence). V shed 4 bases and J 1 base; nucleotides not matched to a gene: 13. The CDR3 nucleotides read TGTGCCAGCAGCAAGCGGACAGGTCTAGGCGCGAACACTGAAGCTTTCTTT. It codes for CASSKRTGLGANTEAFF.